This T cell receptor beta chain originates from a study of blood T cell repertoires in COVID-19. Study as a whole: Donors in the United States, Italy and Spain gave samples during acute or convalescent COVID-19.

The CDR3 has 13 amino acids. V gave up 5 bases and J gave up 10 bases; unmatched junction bases: 6. The germline gives CDR1 SNHLY, CDR2 FYNNEI. Authors' processing steps: From reference gene primer amplification, estimates of nucleated cell counts were derived. Assay used: immunoSEQ multiplex PCR; TCRdb lists only in-frame clones, some missing. The D gene and trimming were derived from the DNA, and the V and J assignments and clone size from that table. Of about 220,000 clones in the sample, approximately 84% were seen once. This clone was detected a few times. Sequenced input: peripheral blood. The rearrangement uses TRBV2 and TRBJ2-2; 8 bases map to TRBD2. This clonotype was obtained from a woman aged 55 to 70 with acute or convalescent COVID-19. The CDR3 nucleotides read TGTGCCAGCAGTTTCGGGGGGGCTGCGGAGCTGTTTTTT. Amino acids: CASSFGGAAELFF.